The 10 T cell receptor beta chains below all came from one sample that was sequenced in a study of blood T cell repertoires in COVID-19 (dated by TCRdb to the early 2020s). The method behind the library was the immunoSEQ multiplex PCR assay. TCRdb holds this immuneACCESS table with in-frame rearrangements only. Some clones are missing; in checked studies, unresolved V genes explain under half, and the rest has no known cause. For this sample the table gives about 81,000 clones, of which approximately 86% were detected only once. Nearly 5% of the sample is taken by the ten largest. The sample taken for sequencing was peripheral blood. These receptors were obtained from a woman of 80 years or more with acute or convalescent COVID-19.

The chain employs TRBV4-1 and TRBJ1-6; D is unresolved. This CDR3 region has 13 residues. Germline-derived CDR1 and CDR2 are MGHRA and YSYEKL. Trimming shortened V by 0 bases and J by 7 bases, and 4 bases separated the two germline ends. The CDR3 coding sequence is TGCGCCAGCAGCCAAGAACAGAATTCACCCCTCCACTTT. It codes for CASSQEQNSPLHF.

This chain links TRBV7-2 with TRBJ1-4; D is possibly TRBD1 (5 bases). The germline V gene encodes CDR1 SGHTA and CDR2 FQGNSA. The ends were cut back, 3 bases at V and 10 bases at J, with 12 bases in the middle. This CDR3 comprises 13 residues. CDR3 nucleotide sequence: TGTGCCAGCAGCTTGAGACAGTGGGGAAAACTGTTTTTT. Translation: CASSLRQWGKLFF. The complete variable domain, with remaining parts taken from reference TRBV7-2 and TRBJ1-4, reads GAGVSQSPSNKVTEKGKDVELRCDPISGHTALYWYRQSLGQGLEFLIYFQGNSAPDKSGLPSDRFSAERTGGSVSTLTIQRTQQEDSAVYLCASSLRQWGKLFFGSGTQLSVL.

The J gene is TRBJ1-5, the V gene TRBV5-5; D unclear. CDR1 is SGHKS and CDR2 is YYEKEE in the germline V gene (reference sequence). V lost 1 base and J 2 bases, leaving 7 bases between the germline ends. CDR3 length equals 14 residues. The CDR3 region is CASSLQEGNQPQHF. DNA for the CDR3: TGTGCCAGCAGCTTGCAGGAGGGCAATCAGCCCCAGCATTTT.

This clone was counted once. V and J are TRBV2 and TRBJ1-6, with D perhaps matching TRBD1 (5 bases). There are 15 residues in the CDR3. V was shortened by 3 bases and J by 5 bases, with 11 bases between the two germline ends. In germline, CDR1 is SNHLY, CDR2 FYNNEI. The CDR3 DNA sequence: TGTGCCAGCAGTGACAGGGCGGGAAATAATTCACCCCTCCACTTT. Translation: CASSDRAGNNSPLHF. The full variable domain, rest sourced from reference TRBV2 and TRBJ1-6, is EPEVTQTPSHQVTQMGQEVILRCVPISNHLYFYWYRQILGQKVEFLVSFYNNEISEKSEIFDDQFSVERPDGSNFTLKIRSTKLEDSAMYFCASSDRAGNNSPLHFGNGTRLTVT.

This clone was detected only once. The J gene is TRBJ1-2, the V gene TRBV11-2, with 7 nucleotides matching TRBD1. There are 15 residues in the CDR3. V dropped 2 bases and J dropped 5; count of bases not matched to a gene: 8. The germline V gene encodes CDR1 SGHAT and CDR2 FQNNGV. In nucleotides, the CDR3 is TGTGCCAGCAGCTTACGGACCGGGACAGAGTATGGCTACACCTTC. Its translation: CASSLRTGTEYGYTF. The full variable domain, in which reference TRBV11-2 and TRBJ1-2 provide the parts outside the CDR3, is EAGVAQSPRYKIIEKRQSVAFWCNPISGHATLYWYQQILGQGPKLLIQFQNNGVVDDSQLPKDRFSAERLKGVDSTLKIQPAKLEDSAVYLCASSLRTGTEYGYTFGSGTRLTVV.

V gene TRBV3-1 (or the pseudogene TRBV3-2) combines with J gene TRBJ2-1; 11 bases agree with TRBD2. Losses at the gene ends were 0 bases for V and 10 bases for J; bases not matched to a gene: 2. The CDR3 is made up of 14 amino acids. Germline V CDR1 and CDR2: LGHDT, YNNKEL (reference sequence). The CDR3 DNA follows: TGTGCCAGCAGCCAAGAAGGACTAGCGGGCGAGCAGTTCTTC. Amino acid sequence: CASSQEGLAGEQFF.

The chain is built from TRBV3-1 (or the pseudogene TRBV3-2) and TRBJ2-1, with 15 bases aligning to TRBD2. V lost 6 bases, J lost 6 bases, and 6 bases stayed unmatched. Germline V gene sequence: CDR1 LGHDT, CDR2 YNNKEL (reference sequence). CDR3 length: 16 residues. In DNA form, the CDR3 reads TGTGCCAGCAGTCGGACTAGCGGGAGGGCCGGCAATGAGCAGTTCTTC. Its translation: CASSRTSGRAGNEQFF.

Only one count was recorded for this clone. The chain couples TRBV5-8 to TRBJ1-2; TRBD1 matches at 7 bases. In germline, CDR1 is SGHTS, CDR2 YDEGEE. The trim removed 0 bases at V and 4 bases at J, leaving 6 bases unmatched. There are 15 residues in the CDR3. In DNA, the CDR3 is TGTGCCAGCAGCTTGGATGGGACAGTACTCTATGGCTACACCTTC. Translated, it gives CASSLDGTVLYGYTF.

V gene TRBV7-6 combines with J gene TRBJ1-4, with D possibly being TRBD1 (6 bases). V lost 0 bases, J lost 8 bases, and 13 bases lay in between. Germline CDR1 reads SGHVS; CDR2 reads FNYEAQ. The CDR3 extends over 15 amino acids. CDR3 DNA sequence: TGTGCCAGCAGCTTAGCCCAGGGGCGCTCAGAAAAACTGTTTTTT. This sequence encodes CASSLAQGRSEKLFF. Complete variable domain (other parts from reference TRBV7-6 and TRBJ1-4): GAGVSQSPRYKVTKRGQDVALRCDPISGHVSLYWYRQALGQGPEFLTYFNYEAQQDKSGLPNDRFSAERPEGSISTLTIQRTEQRDSAMYRCASSLAQGRSEKLFFGSGTQLSVL.

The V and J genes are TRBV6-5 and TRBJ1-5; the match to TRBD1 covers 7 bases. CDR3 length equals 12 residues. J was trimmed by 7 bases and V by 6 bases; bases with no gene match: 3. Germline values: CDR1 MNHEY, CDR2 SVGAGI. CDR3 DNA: TGTGCCAGCAGCTTCAGGGGGCAGCCCCAGCATTTT. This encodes CASSFRGQPQHF.